The 28 T cell receptor beta chains below come from one sample, sequenced in a study of cytomegalovirus exposure and HLA in healthy donors (dated by TCRdb to 2015 to 2018). The method was the immunoSEQ multiplex PCR assay. As stored in TCRdb, this immuneACCESS dataset retains in-frame rearrangements with V and J assigned. A fraction of the clones does not appear; measured against another copy, unresolved V genes explain less than half of the discrepancy, and the remainder lacks a known reason. The sample table records about 120,000 clones; roughly 87% of these occur just once. In total, the top ten clones hold less than 1.5% of the sample. The sequencing input was PBMCs. All receptors come from a woman between 18 and 29 years old in good health and CMV-seronegative.

V usage is TRBV20-1 and J usage is TRBJ2-7; the match to TRBD2 covers 7 bases. This CDR3 has 11 residues. CDR1 and CDR2 (germline): DFQATT, SNEGSKA (reference sequence). V lost 2 bases and J lost 7; bases outside the gene matches: 2. CDR3 nucleotides: TGCAGTGCTAGATCGGGAGGTGAGCAGTACGTC. It is translated as CSARSGGEQYV.

This clone occurred a few times. The chain combines TRBV4-3 with TRBJ2-7, with TRBD2 identical over 9 bases. The CDR3 spans 16 residues. Germline V lookup: CDR1 LGHNA, CDR2 YSLEER. Trimming at V came to 1 base and at J to 4 bases, leaving 8 bases not matched to a gene. The CDR3 protein is CASSQGFSGSRYEQYF. The CDR3 DNA sequence: TGCGCCAGCAGCCAAGGCTTTAGCGGGAGTAGGTACGAGCAGTACTTC.

This chain connects TRBV11-2 to TRBJ2-2; D is ambiguous. V lost 1 base and J lost 2, with 5 bases in between. This CDR3 spans 14 amino acids. Germline V lookup: CDR1 SGHAT, CDR2 FQNNGV. CDR3 loop: CASSLARNTGELFF. The CDR3 coding sequence is TGTGCCAGCAGCTTAGCTCGTAACACCGGGGAGCTGTTTTTT.

The CDR3 protein is CAWRIRTSGGSSYEQYF. As DNA, the CDR3 is TGTGCCTGGAGAATCCGGACTAGCGGGGGATCTTCCTACGAGCAGTACTTC. The chain carries TRBV30 and TRBJ2-7, with 13 bases fitting TRBD2. V was clipped by 3 bases and J by 1 base; unmatched bases: 9. Germline V lookup: CDR1 GTSNPN, CDR2 SVGIG (reference sequence). There are 17 residues in the CDR3.

This chain uses TRBV27 with TRBJ2-7; weak D call: TRBD1 (6 bases). This CDR3 has 15 amino acids. CDR1 MNHEY and CDR2 SMNVEV come from the germline V gene (reference sequence). V was clipped by 5 bases and J by 1 base, with 15 bases between them. CDR3 protein: CASSPPGQGSYEQYF. As DNA, the CDR3 is TGTGCCAGCAGTCCACCGGGACAAGGATCCTACGAGCAGTACTTC.

In its sample, this clone was seen a few times. CDR3 coding DNA: TGTGCCAGCAGTCCCCGCGGCAGAGGGCCCCAGCATTTT. Encoded protein: CASSPRGRGPQHF. J is TRBJ1-5 and V is TRBV28, with unresolved D. V was trimmed by 5 bases and J by 9 bases, leaving 14 bases between them. Germline V CDR1 and CDR2: MDHEN, SYDVKM. This CDR3 has 13 amino acids. The full variable domain, completed using reference TRBV28 and TRBJ1-5, is DVKVTQSSRYLVKRTGEKVFLECVQDMDHENMFWYRQDPGLGLRLIYFSYDVKMKEKGDIPEGYSVSREKKERFSLILESASTNQTSMYLCASSPRGRGPQHFGDGTRLSIL.

This chain uses TRBV6-5 with TRBJ1-1, with D possibly being TRBD1 (5 bases). Per the germline V gene, CDR1 is MNHEY and CDR2 is SVGAGI. The CDR3 is 13 residues long. V gave up 2 bases and J gave up 7 bases, with 11 bases separating them. For the CDR3, the DNA is TGTGCCAGCAGTTACGGGACTCACCGTGAAGCTTTCTTT. It specifies CASSYGTHREAFF.

J is TRBJ1-1 and V is TRBV6-5, with 7 bases matching TRBD1. Trimming cost V 0 bases and J 5 bases; bases outside gene matches: 6. CDR1 and CDR2 from the germline V gene are MNHEY and SVGAGI. This CDR3 is 15 amino acids long. The CDR3 loop reads CASSYSAGGRTEAFF. The CDR3 nucleotides are TGTGCCAGCAGTTACTCTGCAGGGGGGAGGACTGAAGCTTTCTTT.

In its sample, this clone was seen many times. This chain uses TRBV7-2 with TRBJ2-7; D may be TRBD2 (6 bases). Per the germline V gene, CDR1 is SGHTA and CDR2 is FQGNSA. This CDR3 spans 14 amino acids. V lost 5 bases, J lost 3 bases, and 14 bases lay in between. The CDR3 is CASSLQAGYYEQYF. Here the CDR3 DNA reads TGTGCCAGCAGCCTACAGGCGGGATACTACGAGCAGTACTTC.

V usage is TRBV28 and J usage is TRBJ1-1; D gene unclear. Looked up from germline, CDR1 is MDHEN and CDR2 is SYDVKM. The CDR3 loop spans 13 amino acids. Trimming stripped 3 bases from V and 12 bases from J, with 17 bases between. CDR3 region: CASSLVDPASPFF. In DNA form, the CDR3 reads TGTGCCAGCAGTTTGGTGGATCCAGCGTCGCCTTTCTTT.

The genes are TRBV15 and TRBJ2-1, with D uncertain. Germline-derived CDR1 and CDR2 are LNHNV and YYDKDF (reference sequence). CDR3 size: 17 residues. Trimming took off 0 bases at V and 6 bases at J, with 18 bases between the two ends. The CDR3 here is CATSRDNGWSKVNEQFF. The CDR3 DNA is TGTGCCACCAGCAGAGATAATGGGTGGAGTAAAGTCAATGAGCAGTTCTTC.

This clone was counted once. The chain joins TRBV6-5 to TRBJ1-5; D is ambiguous. This CDR3 has 12 residues. Germline CDR1 is MNHEY and CDR2 is SVGAGI. Trimming left V 6 bases short and J 0 bases short, with 3 bases between. The CDR3 reads CASSNSNQPQHF. In DNA form, the CDR3 reads TGTGCCAGCAGCAATAGCAATCAGCCCCAGCATTTT.

The CDR3 nucleotides are TGTGCCAGTAGTTCAACGCTAGGCGGGATGTACAATGAGCAGTTCTTC. This encodes CASSSTLGGMYNEQFF. The chain joins TRBV19 to TRBJ2-1; possibly TRBD2 for D (6 bases). This CDR3 has 16 amino acids. CDR1 is LNHDA, CDR2 SQIVND, per germline (reference sequence). Trimming took off 5 bases at V and 4 bases at J, with 18 bases between the two ends.

In its sample, this clone was seen a few times. This chain uses TRBV20-1 with TRBJ2-1; D call uncertain. V was cut by 4 bases and J by 7 bases, with 5 bases left in between. Germline CDR1 and CDR2: DFQATT and SNEGSKA (reference sequence). This CDR3 is 10 amino acids long. The CDR3 bases are TGCAGTGCTATGCGGAATGAGCAGTTCTTC. Its translation is CSAMRNEQFF.

V and J are TRBV28 and TRBJ1-1, with TRBD1 matching 9 bases. Germline-derived CDR1 and CDR2 are MDHEN and SYDVKM. The length of the CDR3 is 11 residues. Losses at the gene ends were 6 bases for V and 11 bases for J; bases not matched to a gene: 4. The CDR3 region has the DNA TGTGCCAGCAGAACAGGGGGCGCGGCTTTCTTT. This gives the protein CASRTGGAAFF.

This chain connects TRBV7-2 to TRBJ2-2; TRBD2 matches at 9 bases. Trimming removed 5 bases from V and 4 bases from J; junction bases left unmatched: 5. From germline, CDR1 is SGHTA and CDR2 FQGNSA. This CDR3 spans 15 amino acids. The CDR3 reads CASSETSGVTGELFF. The CDR3 DNA reads TGTGCCAGCAGCGAGACTAGCGGTGTCACCGGGGAGCTGTTTTTT.

The rearrangement links TRBV5-6 to TRBJ2-1, with TRBD2 identical over 9 bases. This CDR3 is 16 amino acids long. With V trimmed by 4 bases and J by 4 bases, 9 bases remained unmatched. Germline V lookup: CDR1 SGHDT, CDR2 YYEEEE. DNA of the CDR3: TGTGCCAGCAGCCAGGCTGCTAGCGGGGAGTACAATGAGCAGTTCTTC. Amino acid sequence: CASSQAASGEYNEQFF. Together with reference TRBV5-6 and TRBJ2-1, the CDR3 gives the full variable domain: DAGVTQSPTHLIKTRGQQVTLRCSPKSGHDTVSWYQQALGQGPQFIFQYYEEEERQRGNFPDRFSGHQFPNYSSELNVNALLLGDSALYLCASSQAASGEYNEQFFGPGTRLTVL.

V usage is TRBV27 and J usage is TRBJ1-4, with 8 bases aligning to TRBD1. CDR1 and CDR2 (germline): MNHEY, SMNVEV (reference sequence). The CDR3 sequence is 13 residues long. After removal of 9 bases from V and 7 bases from J, the junction contained 7 bases not matched to a gene. The CDR3 nucleotides read TGTGCCAGTCCGGGACAGGAAGGTGAAAAACTGTTTTTT. It yields the protein CASPGQEGEKLFF. The whole variable domain, remainder taken from reference TRBV27 and TRBJ1-4, is EAQVTQNPRYLITVTGKKLTVTCSQNMNHEYMSWYRQDPGLGLRQIYYSMNVEVTDKGDVPEGYKVSRKEKRNFPLILESPSPNQTSLYFCASPGQEGEKLFFGSGTQLSVL.

This chain uses TRBV30 with TRBJ2-7; D is unresolved. The germline CDR1 and CDR2 sequences are GTSNPN and SVGIG (reference sequence). CDR3 length equals 13 residues. V was shortened by 0 bases and J by 2 bases, with 8 bases between the two germline ends. CDR3 DNA: TGTGCCTGGAGTGTATTAGCAACCTACGAGCAGTACTTC. Its translation is CAWSVLATYEQYF. The full variable domain, with the rest looked up from reference TRBV30 and TRBJ2-7, is SQTIHQWPATLVQPVGSPLSLECTVEGTSNPNLYWYRQAAGRGLQLLFYSVGIGQISSEVPQNLSASRPQDRQFILSSKKLLLSDSGFYLCAWSVLATYEQYFGPGTRLTVT.

The chain joins TRBV18 to TRBJ1-1, with D perhaps TRBD1 (6 bases). From germline, CDR1 is KGHSH and CDR2 LQKENI. V lost 3 bases, J lost 6 bases, and 20 bases lay in between. The CDR3 is 16 residues long. CDR3: CASSPARTGSGAEAFF. CDR3 coding DNA: TGTGCCAGCTCACCCGCAAGAACAGGTTCAGGGGCTGAAGCTTTCTTT.

The CDR3 DNA reads TGCGCCAGCAGCCGCCTCCCACTAGCGGGAGGCATCACAGATACGCAGTATTTT. It is translated as CASSRLPLAGGITDTQYF. The rearrangement uses TRBV4-3 and TRBJ2-3; 12 bases are shared with TRBD2. Germline trimming cut 4 bases from V and 2 bases from J; bases unmatched to any gene: 10. In germline, CDR1 is LGHNA, CDR2 YSLEER. The CDR3 covers 18 residues.

The J gene is TRBJ2-7, the V gene TRBV11-2, with D possibly TRBD1 on 7 matching bases. The CDR3 loop spans 16 amino acids. Per the germline V gene, CDR1 is SGHAT and CDR2 is FQNNGV. V was trimmed by 5 bases and J by 3 bases, leaving 20 bases between them. The CDR3 protein is CASSPTNRQGGYEQYF. CDR3 coding DNA: TGTGCCAGCAGCCCAACGAACAGACAGGGAGGCTACGAGCAGTACTTC.

J is TRBJ2-5 and V is TRBV11-2; D possibly corresponds to TRBD1 (6 bases). V dropped 4 bases and J dropped 4 bases, with 16 bases sitting between them. Germline-derived CDR1 and CDR2 are SGHAT and FQNNGV. There are 15 residues in the CDR3. This chain's CDR3 is CASSSPSGQGETQYF. The CDR3, as DNA: TGTGCCAGCAGCTCCCCTTCGGGACAAGGAGAGACCCAGTACTTC.

This clone was seen a single time. The rearrangement uses TRBV28 and TRBJ1-4, with a possible D match to TRBD1 (5 bases). This CDR3 has 13 residues. Germline V gene sequence: CDR1 MDHEN, CDR2 SYDVKM. V dropped 7 bases and J dropped 11 bases, with 17 bases sitting between them. CDR3 region: CASTLSAGGKLFF. The CDR3 DNA sequence: TGTGCCAGCACTCTAAGCGCCGGGGGGAAACTGTTTTTT.

The rearrangement links TRBV7-6 to TRBJ2-1; D perhaps matches TRBD1 (6 bases). V lost 8 bases and J lost 4, with 12 bases in between. The CDR3 contains 13 residues. Looked up from germline, CDR1 is SGHVS and CDR2 is FNYEAQ. The CDR3 DNA reads TGTGCCAGCGGCCGGGACACTTACAATGAGCAGTTCTTC. Residues: CASGRDTYNEQFF.

The chain is built from TRBV11-3 and TRBJ1-3, with D unresolved. Germline V gives CDR1 SGHNT, CDR2 YENEEA. This CDR3 contains 14 residues. V was trimmed by 5 bases and J by 2 bases, leaving 10 bases between them. The DNA for the CDR3 is TGTGCCAGCAGCCAGAGCCAGGCTGGAAACACCATATATTTT. Its translation is CASSQSQAGNTIYF.

This clone occurred a few times. The CDR3: CASSRGDRIAYEQYF. As DNA, the CDR3 is TGTGCCAGCAGCCGAGGGGACAGGATCGCCTACGAGCAGTACTTC. The J gene is TRBJ2-7, the V gene TRBV28, with 8 bases matching TRBD1. Germline V gives CDR1 MDHEN, CDR2 SYDVKM. The CDR3 loop spans 15 amino acids. Germline trimming cut 6 bases from V and 2 bases from J; bases unmatched to any gene: 9.

V and J are TRBV27 and TRBJ2-2; unclear D gene. This CDR3 has 12 amino acids. CDR1 is MNHEY, CDR2 SMNVEV, per germline (reference sequence). Trimming left V 1 base short and J 6 bases short, with 3 bases between. The CDR3 reads CASSLLSGELFF. The CDR3 DNA is TGTGCCAGCAGTTTATTATCCGGGGAGCTGTTTTTT.